This T cell receptor (beta chain) was found in a study of blood T cell repertoires in COVID-19. Study context: Whether acute or convalescent, the COVID-19 samples came from the United States, Italy and Spain.

The germline V and J ends were trimmed by 2 bases and 10 bases, with 9 bases remaining between them. Per the germline V gene, CDR1 is WNHNN and CDR2 is SYGVQD (reference sequence). CDR3 length equals 13 residues. Libraries were prepared by immunoSEQ multiplex PCR; TCRdb keeps only in-frame clonotypes and omits some of them. Altogether some 45,000 clones are present, about 91% being singletons, with the ten largest covering approximately 15%. The sequencing sample was made of peripheral blood. V gene TRBV10-1 combines with J gene TRBJ1-6; D unresolved. The TCR originated in a man in his sixties with active COVID-19. Here the CDR3 reads CASSEGPRSPLHF. Written as DNA, the CDR3 is TGCGCCAGCAGTGAGGGGCCACGCTCACCCCTCCACTTT.